Listed here are 28 T cell receptor beta chains from one sample, sequenced in a study of blood T cell repertoires in COVID-19. Method: immunoSEQ multiplex PCR; TCRdb's copy keeps in-frame clones and lacks some. The data contain tens of thousands of clones, 70% to 80% of them singletons. The material sequenced was peripheral blood. Source of these receptors: an older man with active or convalescent COVID-19.

The chain carries TRBV29-1 and TRBJ2-4; possible D gene TRBD1, 8 bases. With 7 bases removed from V and 0 bases from J, the gap between germline ends came to 16 bases. Germline values: CDR1 SQVTM, CDR2 ANQGSEA. CDR3 size: 15 residues. The CDR3 DNA reads TGCAGCGCCGCTACAGGGGGGGTAGCCAAAAACATTCAGTACTTC. It translates to CSAATGGVAKNIQYF.

V is TRBV6-5 and J is TRBJ1-4, with 8 bases fitting TRBD1. The junction had 5 bases not matched to a gene; V was cut back by 6 bases and J by 2 bases. CDR1 and CDR2 from the germline V gene are MNHEY and SVGAGI. The CDR3 runs to 15 residues. Written as DNA, the CDR3 is TGTGCCAGCAGCACCAGGGGGCCGACTAATGAAAAACTGTTTTTT. Translating gives CASSTRGPTNEKLFF.

The rearrangement links TRBV9 to TRBJ2-1, with D possibly being TRBD1 (5 bases). Germline V gene data show CDR1 as SGDLS and CDR2 as YYNGEE. The length of the CDR3 is 13 residues. V dropped 3 bases and J dropped 7 bases, with 11 bases sitting between them. The CDR3 DNA reads TGTGCCAGCAGCGACAGCCAGGGAAATGAGCAGTTCTTC. It is translated as CASSDSQGNEQFF. The full variable domain, in which reference TRBV9 and TRBJ2-1 provide the parts outside the CDR3, is DSGVTQTPKHLITATGQRVTLRCSPRSGDLSVYWYQQSLDQGLQFLIQYYNGEERAKGNILERFSAQQFPDLHSELNLSSLELGDSALYFCASSDSQGNEQFFGPGTRLTVL.

V is TRBV28 and J is TRBJ2-2; TRBD2 aligns across 7 bases. J gave up 6 bases and V 7 bases, and 14 bases lay outside the gene matches. Germline V gives CDR1 MDHEN, CDR2 SYDVKM. The CDR3 runs to 16 residues. The CDR3 sequence: CASTPRGSGWSGELFF. DNA for the CDR3: TGTGCCAGCACCCCTAGGGGTAGCGGGTGGTCCGGGGAGCTGTTTTTT. The whole variable domain, filled in from reference TRBV28 and TRBJ2-2, reads DVKVTQSSRYLVKRTGEKVFLECVQDMDHENMFWYRQDPGLGLRLIYFSYDVKMKEKGDIPEGYSVSREKKERFSLILESASTNQTSMYLCASTPRGSGWSGELFFGEGSRLTVL.

The chain couples TRBV9 to TRBJ1-1; TRBD1 might be the D (5 bases). CDR3 length: 15 amino acids. Looked up from germline, CDR1 is SGDLS and CDR2 is YYNGEE. The V end was cut by 3 bases, the J end by 3 bases, with 15 bases between. The CDR3 nucleotides read TGTGCCAGCAGCGCACACCTCGGGGGGGACACTGAAGCTTTCTTT. Protein: CASSAHLGGDTEAFF. The whole variable domain, filled in from reference TRBV9 and TRBJ1-1, reads DSGVTQTPKHLITATGQRVTLRCSPRSGDLSVYWYQQSLDQGLQFLIQYYNGEERAKGNILERFSAQQFPDLHSELNLSSLELGDSALYFCASSAHLGGDTEAFFGQGTRLTVV.

The rearrangement uses TRBV19 and TRBJ1-5; the D is unclear. Looked up from germline, CDR1 is LNHDA and CDR2 is SQIVND (reference sequence). CDR3 length equals 14 residues. V shed 2 bases and J shed 2 bases, with 7 bases lying between them. The CDR3 coding sequence is TGTGCCAGTAGTATATTTCTCGGCAATCAGCCCCAGCATTTT. It is translated as CASSIFLGNQPQHF. The variable domain in full, completed from reference TRBV19 and TRBJ1-5, reads DGGITQSPKYLFRKEGQNVTLSCEQNLNHDAMYWYRQDPGQGLRLIYYSQIVNDFQKGDIAEGYSVSREKKESFPLTVTSAQKNPTAFYLCASSIFLGNQPQHFGDGTRLSIL.

This clone has just a few counts. The CDR3 nucleotides are TGTGCCAGCAGCAGGGGAGACGACACCGGGGAGCTGTTTTTT. Its translation is CASSRGDDTGELFF. The rearrangement joins TRBV2 to TRBJ2-2; the D gene is possibly TRBD1 (6 bases). There are 14 residues in the CDR3. Looked up from germline, CDR1 is SNHLY and CDR2 is FYNNEI. The V and J ends lost 6 bases and 3 bases respectively, with 11 bases between them.

J is TRBJ1-5 and V is TRBV2; TRBD1 is a possible D gene (5 bases). The CDR3 contains 15 residues. Per germline, CDR1 SNHLY and CDR2 FYNNEI. V was trimmed by 4 bases and J by 7 bases, leaving 17 bases between them. The DNA of the CDR3 is TGTGCCAGCAGTGCGGCCACTCAGGGAACCCAGCCCCAGCATTTT. Its translation: CASSAATQGTQPQHF.

Here the CDR3 reads CASSQDPGGNTEAFF. The CDR3 bases are TGCGCCAGCAGCCAAGATCCCGGGGGGAACACTGAAGCTTTCTTT. The V and J genes are TRBV4-3 and TRBJ1-1, with a possible D match to TRBD1 (5 bases). Trimming cost V 0 bases and J 1 base, with 9 bases left between them. CDR1 is LGHNA and CDR2 is YSLEER in the germline V gene. CDR3 length: 15 amino acids.

This chain uses TRBV19 with TRBJ1-6; possible D gene TRBD1, 5 bases. Germline V CDR1 and CDR2: LNHDA, SQIVND (reference sequence). This CDR3 has 12 amino acids. Trimming shortened V by 8 bases and J by 5 bases, and 7 bases separated the two germline ends. CDR3 in amino acids: CASGGDNSPLHF. The DNA of the CDR3 is TGTGCCAGTGGGGGGGATAATTCACCCCTCCACTTT. The whole variable domain, filled in from reference TRBV19 and TRBJ1-6, reads DGGITQSPKYLFRKEGQNVTLSCEQNLNHDAMYWYRQDPGQGLRLIYYSQIVNDFQKGDIAEGYSVSREKKESFPLTVTSAQKNPTAFYLCASGGDNSPLHFGNGTRLTVT.

As DNA, the CDR3 is TGTGCCAGCACCGGGACACCCGGGGCACTTCATGGCTACACCTTC. Protein product: CASTGTPGALHGYTF. V gene TRBV6-5 combines with J gene TRBJ1-2; weak D call: TRBD1 (6 bases). The CDR3 consists of 15 residues. V was cut by 7 bases and J by 6 bases, with 21 bases left in between. Germline V gene data show CDR1 as MNHEY and CDR2 as SVGAGI.

This clone has more than one count but fewer than ten. The genes are TRBV28 and TRBJ2-1, with 12 bases lining up with TRBD2. CDR1 and CDR2 from the germline V gene are MDHEN and SYDVKM. The CDR3 runs to 16 residues. The J segment lost 6 bases and the V segment lost 3 bases, leaving 6 bases of the junction unmatched. The DNA for the CDR3 is TGTGCCAGCAGTTTGACTAGCGGGAGAGTCAGCAATGAGCAGTTCTTC. Amino acid sequence: CASSLTSGRVSNEQFF.

This clone has only a few counts. The chain employs TRBV6-4 and TRBJ2-7, with 7 bases aligning to TRBD2. The CDR3 sequence is 16 residues long. Trimming took 0 bases from V and 7 from J; bases not matched to a gene: 12. Germline values: CDR1 MRHNA, CDR2 SNTAGT. This chain's CDR3 is CASSDSVGWLAEEQYF. DNA for the CDR3: TGTGCCAGCAGTGACTCTGTGGGATGGCTAGCGGAAGAGCAGTACTTC.

This clone has a single count. This chain uses TRBV13 with TRBJ2-7, with 10 bases that match TRBD2. There are 18 residues in the CDR3. The V and J ends lost 3 bases and 7 bases, in that order; junction bases with no gene match: 18. The germline V gene has CDR1 PRHDT and CDR2 FYEKMQ (reference sequence). The CDR3 reads CASSFRASGGKVMQEQYF. CDR3 DNA: TGTGCCAGCAGCTTTCGGGCTAGCGGGGGCAAGGTAATGCAGGAGCAGTACTTC.

The CDR3 coding sequence is TGTGCCAGCAGCGTAGGAGGGACTAGCGGGTTCTCCTACGAGCAGTACTTC. Translation gives CASSVGGTSGFSYEQYF. The chain links TRBV9 to TRBJ2-7, with 12 bases fitting TRBD2. CDR3 length: 17 amino acids. Unmatched junction bases numbered 4, after V lost 0 bases and J lost 0 bases. The germline V gene has CDR1 SGDLS and CDR2 YYNGEE.

The chain links TRBV5-1 to TRBJ1-1, with TRBD1 as a possible D gene (5 bases). The germline V gene encodes CDR1 SGHRS and CDR2 YFSETQ. The CDR3 is 13 amino acids. Trimming shortened V by 8 bases and J by 1 base, and 12 bases separated the two germline ends. CDR3 loop: CARSRGPNTEAFF. The CDR3 DNA reads as TGCGCCAGATCGCGGGGACCGAACACTGAAGCTTTCTTT.

The chain is built from TRBV7-9 and TRBJ2-3; 10 positions agree with TRBD2. CDR3 length: 13 residues. CDR1 is SEHNR, CDR2 FQNEAQ, per germline (reference sequence). The junction had 2 bases not matched to a gene; V was cut back by 6 bases and J by 5 bases. The CDR3 spells CASRTSGQDTQYF. CDR3 in DNA: TGTGCCAGCAGGACTAGCGGGCAAGATACGCAGTATTTT.

The chain links TRBV3-1 (or the pseudogene TRBV3-2) to TRBJ2-2; 7 nucleotides agree with TRBD1. CDR3 size: 15 residues. V trimming: 4 bases; J trimming: 5 bases; junction bases outside the gene matches: 7. Germline V gives CDR1 LGHDT, CDR2 YNNKEL (reference sequence). DNA of the CDR3: TGTGCCAGCAGCCTTAACAGGGGCCAGACCGGGGAGCTGTTTTTT. Protein: CASSLNRGQTGELFF.

The genes are TRBV29-1 and TRBJ2-5; D remains ambiguous. Germline V gene lookup returns CDR1 SQVTM and CDR2 ANQGSEA. There are 13 residues in the CDR3. V was pared by 0 bases and J by 5 bases, with 10 bases between. The CDR3 region has the DNA TGCAGCGTTGAAGATTGGGCCGCGGAGACCCAGTACTTC. Translated, it gives CSVEDWAAETQYF.

V is TRBV2 and J is TRBJ2-7; 10 bases line up with TRBD1. The CDR3 length is 14 residues. The V segment lost 1 base and the J segment 6 bases; nucleotides outside the gene matches: 3. Germline V lookup: CDR1 SNHLY, CDR2 FYNNEI. The CDR3 loop reads CASSEGQGAVEQYF. The CDR3 nucleotides are TGTGCCAGCAGTGAAGGACAGGGGGCGGTCGAGCAGTACTTC.

The chain is built from TRBV4-1 and TRBJ2-7; a weak D match, TRBD1 (6 bases). With 0 bases removed from V and 4 bases from J, the gap between germline ends came to 7 bases. Germline V lookup: CDR1 MGHRA, CDR2 YSYEKL. The CDR3 has 13 amino acids. This CDR3 reads CASSQDRGYEQYF. CDR3 nucleotides: TGCGCCAGCAGCCAAGACAGGGGATACGAGCAGTACTTC.

The chain employs TRBV21-1 and TRBJ2-7; the table names TRBD2, a call not compared with the DNA. TRBV21-1 is deemed a pseudogene. This CDR3 comprises 11 residues. CDR3 in amino acids: CASSKGRLEYF. For the CDR3, the DNA is TGTGCCAGCAGCAAAGGGCGGTTGGAGTACTTC.

This chain connects TRBV5-6 to TRBJ2-2; no clear D gene. The V end was cut by 2 bases, the J end by 4 bases, with 3 bases between. The germline V gene encodes CDR1 SGHDT and CDR2 YYEEEE. The length of the CDR3 is 12 residues. CDR3 loop: CASSFGTGELFF. CDR3 nucleotides: TGTGCCAGCAGCTTCGGCACCGGGGAGCTGTTTTTT.

V is TRBV16 and J is TRBJ2-3; a possible D gene is TRBD1 (5 bases). This CDR3 spans 16 amino acids. In germline, CDR1 is KGHSY, CDR2 FQNENV. V gave up 0 bases and J gave up 3 bases, with 13 bases separating them. The DNA for the CDR3 is TGTGCCAGCAGCCAATCTTACACAGGTCAAACAGATACGCAGTATTTT. Translation: CASSQSYTGQTDTQYF.

The V and J genes are TRBV21-1 and TRBJ1-1. TRBV21-1 is tagged as a pseudogene. The CDR3 consists of 16 residues. As DNA, the CDR3 is TGTGCCAGCAGCAAGTTAGGAGGCAACCCGAACACTGAAGCTTTCTTT. Translating it yields CASSKLGGNPNTEAFF.

This sequence joins TRBV6-5 and TRBJ1-3; 7 bases are shared with TRBD1. The CDR3 has 15 residues. Germline CDR1 and CDR2: MNHEY and SVGAGI. The V segment lost 5 bases and the J segment 4 bases; nucleotides outside the gene matches: 8. The CDR3 here is CASSIQGERGNTIYF. CDR3 sequence (DNA): TGTGCCAGCAGTATTCAGGGGGAGAGAGGAAACACCATATATTTT.

The rearrangement links TRBV18 to TRBJ2-7, with D unclear. The CDR3 is 12 amino acids. Trimming took off 6 bases at V and 6 bases at J, with 12 bases between the two ends. The germline V gene has CDR1 KGHSH and CDR2 LQKENI. The CDR3 region is CASSVRTSEQYF. The CDR3 nucleotides read TGTGCCAGCTCGGTTCGAACTTCCGAGCAGTACTTC.

The rearrangement links TRBV3-1 (or the pseudogene TRBV3-2) to TRBJ2-5; D call uncertain. V was clipped by 4 bases and J by 0 bases, with 6 bases between them. The CDR3 has 13 amino acids. Germline CDR1 reads LGHDT; CDR2 reads YNNKEL (reference sequence). The CDR3 loop reads CASSPEDQETQYF. As DNA, the CDR3 is TGTGCCAGCAGCCCTGAGGACCAAGAGACCCAGTACTTC.